This record looks at one TCR beta chain sequence and its context. Germline V lookup: CDR1 ENHRY, CDR2 SYGVKD. J was trimmed by 8 bases and V by 6 bases; bases with no gene match: 10. This CDR3 region has 14 residues. The data originate from a study of blood T cell repertoires in COVID-19. Only in-frame clones appear in the TCRdb table, and some are missing; sequencing was by immunoSEQ multiplex PCR. The repertoire holds about 240,000 clones, around 86% seen once, with more than 6.5% in the top ten. This TCR came from a woman aged 70-85 years with active or convalescent COVID-19. The sample was peripheral blood. This sequence joins TRBV10-3 and TRBJ1-2, with 9 bases fitting TRBD1. The CDR3 here is CAIRWGQGDDGYTF. The CDR3 coding sequence is TGTGCCATCAGATGGGGACAGGGAGACGACGGCTACACCTTC.